This T cell receptor (beta chain) was identified in a study of blood T cell repertoires in COVID-19. Study at large: PBMCs, B-cell-depleted T cells, or T cells were the source of the cDNA or gDNA that made up the material.

For recovered donors of Cohort 3, there were two negative PCRs, clearance, or symptom resolution. Original processing notes: Estimates of nucleated cell counts were drawn from the amplification of reference gene primers. Some clones are missing from TCRdb's copy, which holds only in-frame ones; the method was immunoSEQ multiplex PCR. V, J and clone size are taken as reported in that table, and D and trimming were inferred from the DNA itself. The sample includes approximately 300,000 clones, roughly nine tenths seen only once; the top ten take approximately 2.5%. Germline CDR1 MGHRA, CDR2 YSYEKL. The CDR3 is made up of 19 amino acids. The V end was cut by 3 bases, the J end by 1 base, with 24 bases between.

Sequences were obtained from PBMCs or T cells enriched from blood (not recorded which). V usage is TRBV4-1 and J usage is TRBJ1-1; D gene unclear. This receptor was identified in a man in his 60s who had recovered from COVID-19. The CDR3 spells CASSQLGLGLRFTNTEAFF. The CDR3 DNA follows: TGCGCCAGCAGCCAGCTCGGACTTGGGTTACGATTTACGAACACTGAAGCTTTCTTT.